Shown below are 9 T cell receptor beta chains from a single sample sequenced in a study of post-analysis software for immune sequencing data. Whole-study results and caveats: Comparison of patients with controls showed five TRBV segments more frequent in patients, TRBV5-6, TRBV5-1 and TRBV20-1 among them.

Which antigens these TCRs recognize remains unknown. The TCR beta cDNA libraries carried unique molecular identifiers. TCRdb recomputed calls from the PCR reads with MiXCR, one row per CDR3 protein. This sample has 700,000 to 800,000 distinct CDR3 sequences, with 30% found just once. The sample comprised blood. The receptors come from a girl aged 10 to 17 with multiple sclerosis.

The rearrangement joins TRBV6-5 to TRBJ2-1, with D uncertain. CDR3 length: 15 amino acids. CDR1 MNHEY and CDR2 SVGAGI come from the germline V gene. The V gene lost 0 bases and the J gene lost 2 bases, with 8 bases spanning the gap. The CDR3 DNA reads as TGTGCCAGCAGTTACTCGCAGGTAACCTACAATGAGCAGTTCTTC. Its translation is CASSYSQVTYNEQFF.

On this clonotype: With a much larger clone just one base away, this may be a read error. V usage is TRBV10-3 and J usage is TRBJ2-7, with 10 bases that match TRBD2. Looked up from germline, CDR1 is ENHRY and CDR2 is SYGVKD. This CDR3 contains 15 residues. This CDR3 reads CAVSVLAGALYEQYF. The CDR3 DNA reads as TGTGCCGTCAGTGTCCTAGCGGGAGCCCTCTACGAGCAGTACTTC.

This clonotype was observed at least ten times. CDR3 region: CATKPGTPQETQYF. CDR3 DNA sequence: TGTGCCACCAAACCGGGGACGCCACAAGAGACCCAGTACTTC. The gene calls are TRBV10-3 and TRBJ2-5; D might be TRBD1 or TRBD2, each matching 5 bases. Germline lookup yields CDR1 ENHRY and CDR2 SYGVKD. This CDR3 spans 14 amino acids. V lost 10 bases and J lost 2, with 17 bases in between.

This clonotype appeared once. The chain couples TRBV6-5 to TRBJ1-2; 12 bases match TRBD1. V shed 2 bases, J shed 4 bases, and the junction held 2 bases outside the gene matches. The CDR3 totals 15 residues. CDR1 is MNHEY, CDR2 SVGAGI, per germline. The CDR3 sequence is CASSYGTGGPYGYTF. The CDR3 DNA sequence: TGTGCCAGCAGTTACGGGACAGGGGGCCCCTATGGCTACACCTTC.

The J gene is TRBJ2-1, the V gene TRBV20-1; TRBD2 is a possible D gene (6 bases). The CDR3 has 14 residues. Per germline, CDR1 DFQATT and CDR2 SNEGSKA (reference sequence). The DNA of the CDR3 is TGCACCACCGGGACTTCTAACTCCTACAATGAGCAGTTCTTC. Encoded protein: CTTGTSNSYNEQFF.

DNA of the CDR3: TGCAGTGCTAGAGATTCAGGGGCAGGCACTGAAGCTTTCTTT. This translates into CSARDSGAGTEAFF. This chain connects TRBV20-1 to TRBJ1-1; the D gene is possibly TRBD1 (6 bases). The CDR3 loop spans 14 amino acids. V lost 0 bases, J lost 4 bases, and 12 bases lay in between. Germline assignment: CDR1 DFQATT and CDR2 SNEGSKA (reference sequence).

This clonotype was detected only a few times. The chain links TRBV20-1 to TRBJ2-5, with a possible D match to TRBD2 (5 bases). V lost 6 bases to trimming and J lost 11 bases, with 10 bases between them. CDR3 length: 9 amino acids. Germline assignment: CDR1 DFQATT and CDR2 SNEGSKA (reference sequence). The CDR3 here is CSAGWEQYF. CDR3 nucleotide sequence: TGCAGTGCGGGATGGGAGCAGTACTTC.

In this sample, this clonotype turned up a few times. This rearrangement joins TRBV7-9 to TRBJ2-1, with D unclear. CDR1 SEHNR and CDR2 FQNEAQ come from the germline V gene (reference sequence). This CDR3 has 12 amino acids. Between the trimmed V and J ends, which lost 5 bases and 6 bases, there was a span of 8 bases. The CDR3, as DNA: TGTGCCAGCAGCGGATTACCCAATGAGCAGTTCTTC. This codes for CASSGLPNEQFF.

This clonotype was seen at least ten times. The chain links TRBV20-1 to TRBJ2-7; 7 bases map to TRBD1. V lost 3 bases to trimming and J lost 0 bases; unmatched junction nucleotides: 5. Germline CDR1 and CDR2: DFQATT and SNEGSKA (reference sequence). This CDR3 region has 14 residues. The CDR3 sequence is CSASGGQTSYEQYF. The CDR3 DNA sequence: TGCAGTGCTAGTGGGGGACAGACCTCCTACGAGCAGTACTTC.